The source of this TCR beta chain is a study of T cell repertoires in aging, cancer and after chemotherapy. Study overall: Pre- and post-chemotherapy samples were paired from glioblastoma patients treated with temozolomide-based therapy. General observations from the study: In each cancer cohort, median generation probability increased across chemotherapy, suggesting thymic output rebounded. No conclusions about immunological memory after chemotherapy can be drawn from the repertoire data. In healthy donors, age-related TCR diversity loss mainly reflected lost richness.

TRB rearrangements spanning V, D and J were amplified using mixed TRB-A/B primers. TCRdb passed the multiplex PCR reads through MiXCR, listing each CDR3 protein once. The data show roughly 1,100 distinct CDR3 sequences, more than 15% seen once. TCR beta rearrangements were amplified from peripheral blood genomic DNA. This clonotype came up a few times. The antigen is not known. Per germline, CDR1 SGHDT and CDR2 YYEEEE. With 4 bases removed from V and 1 base from J, the gap between germline ends came to 17 bases. The CDR3 runs to 16 residues. The TCR originated in a human donor with a solid tumor. The sequenced material came from blood. The rearrangement uses TRBV5-6 and TRBJ1-1, with D possibly being TRBD1 (5 bases). The chain's CDR3 is CASSLFGGAWNTEAFF. The CDR3 DNA follows: TGTGCCAGCAGCCTTTTTGGAGGGGCGTGGAACACTGAAGCTTTCTTT.